This TCR beta chain was obtained from a study of blood T cell repertoires in COVID-19. Study information: Acute and convalescent COVID-19 specimens originated in the United States, Italy and Spain. Nucleic acid was either cDNA or gDNA, and it came from T cells, B-cell-depleted T cells, or PBMCs.

In the original workflow: Nucleated cell number was recorded as an estimate derived from reference gene primer amplification. Assay used: immunoSEQ multiplex PCR; TCRdb lists only in-frame clones, some missing. Clone size and the V and J calls come from that table; the DNA yielded D and trimming. The sample shows about 230,000 clones, 80% to 85% of them seen only once. Trimming removed 6 bases at V and 2 bases at J, with 11 bases between. This CDR3 is built from 13 residues. Germline V gene data show CDR1 as LNHNV and CDR2 as YYDKDF (reference sequence). The rearrangement joins TRBV15 to TRBJ2-7; unclear D gene. The receptor was derived from a middle-aged man with acute or convalescent COVID-19. Sequenced input: peripheral blood. CDR3 bases: TGTGCCACCAGTTACGGGTTAACCTACGAGCAGTACTTC. Amino acid sequence: CATSYGLTYEQYF.